The rows below give T cell receptor beta chains drawn from one sample of a study of blood T cell repertoires in COVID-19. Repertoires were generated with immunoSEQ multiplex PCR, while TCRdb's copy carries only in-frame clones and drops some. The profile shows approximately 310,000 clones, around 87% of them singletons. Material for sequencing was peripheral blood. These receptor sequences come from a woman aged 50 to 60 who had recovered from COVID-19. Both conserved end residues are part of each CDR3. D genes are given only for firm matches. The size of a clone is reported for some rows only, either as once, few or many, or as a class for expanded clones.

V gene,J gene,D gene,CDR3 length,clone size,CDR3 DNA,CDR3 protein
TRBV29-1,TRBJ1-1,TRBD1,13,.,TGCAGCGTTGAAGAATCACAGGGGGTAGGAGCTTTCTTT,CSVEESQGVGAFF
TRBV9,TRBJ1-1,.,14,.,TGTGCCAGCAGCGTAGCCCCCTTAAACACTGAAGCTTTCTTT,CASSVAPLNTEAFF
TRBV5-4,TRBJ2-7,TRBD2,16,.,TGTGCCAGCAGCCCCCAGGGAGGGGCCCTAGCTTTAGGGCAGTACTTC,CASSPQGGALALGQYF
TRBV19,TRBJ2-1,TRBD2,15,.,TGTGCCAGCACTGGCGGGACTAGCGGGAGAAATGAGCAGTTCTTC,CASTGGTSGRNEQFF
TRBV9,TRBJ1-1,.,13,.,TGTGCCAGCAGCGTAGCCGGGAACCCTGAAGCTTTCTTT,CASSVAGNPEAFF
TRBV15,TRBJ1-6,.,15,.,TGTGCCACCAGCGCGTTGAGCTCCTATAATTCACCCCTCCACTTT,CATSALSSYNSPLHF
TRBV10-3,TRBJ2-1,.,14,.,TGTGCCATCAGTGGACAGGTCAACTACAATGAGCAGTTCTTC,CAISGQVNYNEQFF
TRBV19,TRBJ2-7,TRBD2,14,.,TGTGCCAGTAGTGTAACTAGCGGGGGTTACGAGCAGTACTTC,CASSVTSGGYEQYF
TRBV28,TRBJ2-1,TRBD1,14,.,TGTGCCAGCAGCCGGACAGGGGTGGTCAATGAGCAGTTCTTC,CASSRTGVVNEQFF
TRBV2,TRBJ2-3,.,14,.,TGTGCCAGCAGTTTTAACAGGGTGGGAGATACGCAGTATTTT,CASSFNRVGDTQYF
TRBV6-2/TRBV6-3,TRBJ2-2,.,15,.,TGTGCCAGCAGTCAGATGAGGTCCGGTGCCGGGGAGCTGTTTTTT,CASSQMRSGAGELFF
TRBV6-2/TRBV6-3,TRBJ2-7,.,16,.,TGTGCCAGCAGTCCAAGGGGATCGGAACGCTCCTACGAGCAGTACTTC,CASSPRGSERSYEQYF
TRBV6-5,TRBJ2-1,TRBD2,15,.,TGTGCCAGCAGTTCCGTAGCGGGGGGGCCGAGTGAGCAGTTCTTC,CASSSVAGGPSEQFF
TRBV6-5,TRBJ1-4,TRBD1,14,.,TGTGCCAGCAGGAACTCAGGGGGCGACGAAAAACTGTTTTTT,CASRNSGGDEKLFF
TRBV24-1,TRBJ2-2,TRBD1,16,.,TGTGCCACCAGTGTTACCGGGACAGGGGCTACCGGGGAGCTGTTTTTT,CATSVTGTGATGELFF
TRBV28,TRBJ2-3,TRBD2,15,.,TGTGCCAGCAGGGCAAGCGGGAGTAGGGCAGATACGCAGTATTTT,CASRASGSRADTQYF
TRBV5-1,TRBJ2-5,.,11,.,TGCGCCAGCAGACTAAGAGAGACCCAGTACTTC,CASRLRETQYF
TRBV6-1,TRBJ1-5,.,13,once,TGTGCCAGCAGTGAGCGAGGGAATCAGCCCCAGCATTTT,CASSERGNQPQHF
TRBV6-2/TRBV6-3,TRBJ1-5,.,15,.,TGTGCCAGCAGTTACTTGCGGGCCCCAAATCAGCCCCAGCATTTT,CASSYLRAPNQPQHF
TRBV3-1/TRBV3-2,TRBJ1-6,.,17,few,TGTGCCAGCAGAATATCAGGGTACAGTTTAGGTAATTCACCCCTCCACTTT,CASRISGYSLGNSPLHF
TRBV28,TRBJ1-1,.,12,once,TGTGCCAGCAGCCTGGGACACAGTGCGGCTTTCTTT,CASSLGHSAAFF
TRBV7-3,TRBJ1-1,TRBD1,15,.,TGTGCCAGCAGCTTAAGGGGACAGGGGATTACTGAAGCTTTCTTT,CASSLRGQGITEAFF
TRBV28,TRBJ1-2,.,13,.,TGTGCCAGCAGTTTAGACAGCTCATATGGCTACACCTTC,CASSLDSSYGYTF
TRBV4-3,TRBJ1-1,TRBD1,16,.,TGCGCCAGCAGCCAAGGGGCGGCAGGGGGCCAATTGGGAGCTTTCTTT,CASSQGAAGGQLGAFF
TRBV11-2,TRBJ2-7,.,14,.,TGTGCCAGCAGCTTAGGTTCCAGGGCGTACGAGCAGTACTTC,CASSLGSRAYEQYF
TRBV15,TRBJ2-7,.,16,.,TGTGCCACCAGCAGAGTCAGCAGGGATTCCACCTACGAGCAGTACTTC,CATSRVSRDSTYEQYF
TRBV15,TRBJ2-1,.,14,.,TGTGCCACCAGCAGTCGGGGTTCTAACAATGAGCAGTTCTTC,CATSSRGSNNEQFF
TRBV2,TRBJ1-6,TRBD1,15,few,TGTGCCAGCAGTGAAGCGGGACAGGGTCGGACACCCCTCCACTTT,CASSEAGQGRTPLHF
TRBV5-1,TRBJ2-1,.,12,.,TGCGCCAGCGCCGGACTACGGAATGAGCAGTTCTTC,CASAGLRNEQFF
TRBV5-1,TRBJ1-1,TRBD1,16,.,TGCGCCAGCAGCTGGAGGGGGCTTCAGGGGCCCACTGAAGCTTTCTTT,CASSWRGLQGPTEAFF
TRBV27,TRBJ1-6,.,13,.,TGTGCCATCGCTACAGGGATTGGTTCACCCCTCCACTTT,CAIATGIGSPLHF
TRBV30,TRBJ1-1,.,13,few,TGTGCCTGGAGCGATGGGGGGACCACTGAAGCTTTCTTT,CAWSDGGTTEAFF
TRBV9,TRBJ1-2,TRBD1,17,.,TGTGCCAGCAGCGGCCGGGACAGGGGCGGGAGAGGCTATGGCTACACCTTC,CASSGRDRGGRGYGYTF
TRBV6-5,TRBJ1-1,TRBD1,15,.,TGTGCCAGCAGGCAGCGCGCCAGGGGGAGCACTGAAGCTTTCTTT,CASRQRARGSTEAFF
TRBV18,TRBJ2-5,TRBD2,16,.,TGTGCCAGCTCACCACCGGGACTAGCGGGAGGGGAGACCCAGTACTTC,CASSPPGLAGGETQYF
TRBV4-3,TRBJ1-1,.,17,.,TGCGCCAGCAGCCAAGACAGTAGACCCAGGATAAACACTGAAGCTTTCTTT,CASSQDSRPRINTEAFF
TRBV19,TRBJ1-4,TRBD1,15,.,TGTGCCAGTAGTAGCACCGGGACAGCTAATGAAAAACTGTTTTTT,CASSSTGTANEKLFF
TRBV5-5,TRBJ1-1,.,14,.,TGTGCCAGCAGCTCTGCCGAGTTGAACACTGAAGCTTTCTTT,CASSSAELNTEAFF
TRBV15,TRBJ1-2,.,15,.,TGTGCCACCAGCAGAGACCTACAGGAACTCTATGGCTACACCTTC,CATSRDLQELYGYTF
TRBV9,TRBJ2-1,TRBD2,16,.,TGTGCCAGCAGCGTAGGAGCGGGAGCCTCCTACAATGAGCAGTTCTTC,CASSVGAGASYNEQFF
TRBV28,TRBJ1-2,.,10,.,TGTGCCAGCTCCCGGTATGGCTACACCTTC,CASSRYGYTF
TRBV2,TRBJ1-6,.,15,.,TGTGCCAGCAGTGAGGACAGACCGATAAATTCACCCCTCCACTTT,CASSEDRPINSPLHF
TRBV7-2,TRBJ2-3,TRBD2,16,.,TGTGCCAGCAGCTCTCGGCTAGCGGGGGGGCCAGATACGCAGTATTTT,CASSSRLAGGPDTQYF
TRBV28,TRBJ1-5,.,13,.,TGTGCCAGCAGTTTCGGGGACACCCAGCCCCAGCATTTT,CASSFGDTQPQHF
TRBV7-9,TRBJ1-1,.,14,.,TGTGCCAGCAGCCTCACAGGGTACGTCACTGAAGCTTTCTTT,CASSLTGYVTEAFF
TRBV6-6,TRBJ2-3,TRBD1,14,.,TGTGCCAGCAGCCCCGGGACAGGGTTAGATACGCAGTATTTT,CASSPGTGLDTQYF
TRBV7-8,TRBJ2-5,.,13,.,TGTGCCAGCAGCTTAGACACCCAAGAGACCCAGTACTTC,CASSLDTQETQYF
TRBV6-2/TRBV6-3,TRBJ2-5,TRBD2,12,.,TGTGCCAGCAGTTTACCGGGAGGGACCCAGTACTTC,CASSLPGGTQYF
TRBV27,TRBJ1-2,.,13,once,TGTGCCAGCAGTTTATATTCGGGCTATGGCTACACCTTC,CASSLYSGYGYTF
TRBV3-1/TRBV3-2,TRBJ1-6,TRBD1,15,.,TGTGCCAGCAGCCAAGCGACAGGGGATAATTCACCCCTCCACTTT,CASSQATGDNSPLHF
TRBV19,TRBJ2-5,TRBD2,16,.,TGTGCCAGTACCCCAAAGGGTAGGGAGGGTAAAGAGACCCAGTACTTC,CASTPKGREGKETQYF
TRBV7-3,TRBJ1-1,TRBD1,15,.,TGTGCCAGCAGCTTACAGGGACAGGGGAACACTGAAGCTTTCTTT,CASSLQGQGNTEAFF
TRBV28,TRBJ1-2,TRBD1,12,.,TGTGCCAGCAGTCCGACAGGGTTTGGCTACACCTTC,CASSPTGFGYTF
TRBV19,TRBJ1-5,.,13,once,TGTGCCAGTAGTTTTGCAGGGGAGCAGCCCCAGCATTTT,CASSFAGEQPQHF
TRBV12-3/TRBV12-4,TRBJ2-7,.,11,once,TGTGCCAGCAGTTTTGGCGGGGTAGTAAGGTTC,CASSFGGVVRF
TRBV5-1,TRBJ2-7,.,11,.,TGCGCCAGCAGCCCAGGGGACGAGCAGTACTTC,CASSPGDEQYF